The TCR beta chain described here comes from a study of OX40 agonist ivuxolimab in advanced cancers. Turning to the study itself: Treatment received earlier with anti-PD-1, anti-PD-L1 or anti-CTLA-4 agents was allowed, and less than 45% had some. General study findings and limits: The study found that CD8+ T cells averaged more expanded clones than CD4+. At 0.1-3.0 mg/kg, partial responders had clonal expansion among the lowest observed.

Data came from immunoSEQ multiplex PCR; TCRdb stores just in-frame clones and leaves some out. Counted here are about 73,000 clones, 90% occurring once; the ten biggest clones make up 0.5% to 0.55%. With V trimmed by 2 bases and J by 6 bases, 8 bases remained unmatched. Germline V lookup: CDR1 SGHRS, CDR2 YFSETQ. The CDR3 consists of 15 residues. In regard to this clone: No antigen is known for it.

At cycle 4 day 1, cycle 7 day 1, and baseline, blood was sampled. The sequencing here drew on CD4+ or CD8+ T cells sorted from blood, taken in a trial of the OX40 agonist ivuxolimab. This receptor was identified in an adult with an advanced solid tumor such as melanoma, head and neck, liver or kidney cancer. The V call is TRBV5-1, the J call TRBJ1-5; 7 nucleotides line up with TRBD1. This chain's CDR3 is CASSLTGQGVQPQHF. In DNA form, the CDR3 reads TGCGCCAGCAGCTTAACAGGCCAGGGGGTTCAGCCCCAGCATTTT.